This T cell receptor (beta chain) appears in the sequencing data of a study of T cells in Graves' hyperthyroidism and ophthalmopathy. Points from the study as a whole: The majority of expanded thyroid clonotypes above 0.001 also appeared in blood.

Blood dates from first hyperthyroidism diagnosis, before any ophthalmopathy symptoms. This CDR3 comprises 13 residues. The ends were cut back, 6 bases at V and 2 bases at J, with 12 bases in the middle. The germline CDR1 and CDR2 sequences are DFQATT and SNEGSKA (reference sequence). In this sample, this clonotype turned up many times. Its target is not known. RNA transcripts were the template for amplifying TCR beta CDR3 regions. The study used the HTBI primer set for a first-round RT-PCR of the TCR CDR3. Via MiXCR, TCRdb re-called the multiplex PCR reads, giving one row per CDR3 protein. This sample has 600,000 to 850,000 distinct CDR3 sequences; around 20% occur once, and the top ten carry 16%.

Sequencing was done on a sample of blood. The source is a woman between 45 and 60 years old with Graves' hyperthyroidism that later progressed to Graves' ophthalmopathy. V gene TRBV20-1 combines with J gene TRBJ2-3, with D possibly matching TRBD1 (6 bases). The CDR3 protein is CSANRVATDTQYF. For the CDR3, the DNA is TGCAGTGCCAACAGGGTCGCCACAGATACGCAGTATTTT.